Listed here are 8 T cell receptor beta chains from one sample, sequenced in a study of T cell changes during pregnancy in multiple sclerosis. Profiled with immunoSEQ multiplex PCR; TCRdb holds only in-frame clones, not every one. This sample has around 80,000 clones, with 90% to 95% found just once. This specimen was peripheral blood, taken before pregnancy. The receptors derive from a female donor with multiple sclerosis, enrolled in a pregnancy study.

V is TRBV6-1 and J is TRBJ2-7, with D perhaps matching TRBD2 (6 bases). The CDR3 runs 12 residues. Germline V CDR1 and CDR2: MNHNS, SASEGT. Trimming left V 8 bases short and J 3 bases short, with 11 bases between. The CDR3 loop reads CASRGGNYEQYF. CDR3 in DNA: TGTGCCAGCCGAGGAGGGAACTACGAGCAGTACTTC.

The chain combines TRBV19 with TRBJ2-1; 9 nucleotides align to TRBD2. The CDR3 loop spans 14 amino acids. Germline-derived CDR1 and CDR2 are LNHDA and SQIVND (reference sequence). Trimming at V came to 8 bases and at J to 4 bases, leaving 6 bases not matched to a gene. CDR3 DNA: TGTGCCAGTGGACCGACTAGCGGATACAATGAGCAGTTCTTC. Translation: CASGPTSGYNEQFF. The full variable domain, in which reference TRBV19 and TRBJ2-1 provide the parts outside the CDR3, is DGGITQSPKYLFRKEGQNVTLSCEQNLNHDAMYWYRQDPGQGLRLIYYSQIVNDFQKGDIAEGYSVSREKKESFPLTVTSAQKNPTAFYLCASGPTSGYNEQFFGPGTRLTVL.

V and J are TRBV9 and TRBJ2-7; D ambiguous. The CDR3 loop spans 14 amino acids. The germline CDR1 and CDR2 sequences are SGDLS and YYNGEE. V lost 0 bases, J lost 3 bases, and 10 bases lay in between. The CDR3 region is CASSVVPGNYEQYF. CDR3 DNA: TGTGCCAGCAGCGTAGTCCCAGGTAACTACGAGCAGTACTTC.

This chain connects TRBV2 to TRBJ2-4; the D gene is possibly TRBD2 (7 bases). The CDR3 length is 15 residues. CDR1 and CDR2 (germline): SNHLY, FYNNEI. V was cut by 4 bases and J by 0 bases, with 10 bases left in between. CDR3 in amino acids: CASSGGGAAKNIQYF. Here the CDR3 DNA reads TGTGCCAGCAGTGGGGGGGGCGCAGCCAAAAACATTCAGTACTTC.

This clone was counted a few times. The V gene is TRBV14, the J gene TRBJ1-1, with D possibly matching TRBD1 (5 bases). Trimming took 0 bases from V and 1 from J, leaving 15 bases between them. The CDR3 runs to 17 residues. Germline V gives CDR1 SGHDN, CDR2 FVKESK. In nucleotides, the CDR3 is TGTGCCAGCAGCCAAGATACCCCTGGACACTGGAACACTGAAGCTTTCTTT. Its protein is CASSQDTPGHWNTEAFF.

The chain couples TRBV29-1 to TRBJ2-1; TRBD2 is a possible D gene (6 bases). The CDR3 spans 14 residues. V lost 7 bases to trimming and J lost 5 bases, with 18 bases between them. The germline V gene has CDR1 SQVTM and CDR2 ANQGSEA. The CDR3 nucleotides read TGCAGCGCCGCCCCGGGAGCAGGGAACAATGAGCAGTTCTTC. Encoded protein: CSAAPGAGNNEQFF.

The rearrangement links TRBV28 to TRBJ2-2; 7 positions match TRBD1. The V and J ends lost 6 bases and 5 bases, in that order; junction bases with no gene match: 15. The CDR3 is 17 amino acids. Per the germline V gene, CDR1 is MDHEN and CDR2 is SYDVKM. For the CDR3, the DNA is TGTGCCAGCAGAAAACCACAGGGGTTTCTGGGGACCGGGGAGCTGTTTTTT. Residues: CASRKPQGFLGTGELFF.

The chain couples TRBV7-2 to TRBJ2-5; 13 bases are a match to TRBD2. Germline V gives CDR1 SGHTA, CDR2 FQGNSA. The V and J ends lost 5 bases and 6 bases, in that order; junction bases with no gene match: 6. The CDR3 is 15 amino acids. The CDR3 reads CASSQLAGGRQTQYF. CDR3 coding DNA: TGTGCCAGCAGCCAACTAGCGGGAGGGCGACAGACCCAGTACTTC.